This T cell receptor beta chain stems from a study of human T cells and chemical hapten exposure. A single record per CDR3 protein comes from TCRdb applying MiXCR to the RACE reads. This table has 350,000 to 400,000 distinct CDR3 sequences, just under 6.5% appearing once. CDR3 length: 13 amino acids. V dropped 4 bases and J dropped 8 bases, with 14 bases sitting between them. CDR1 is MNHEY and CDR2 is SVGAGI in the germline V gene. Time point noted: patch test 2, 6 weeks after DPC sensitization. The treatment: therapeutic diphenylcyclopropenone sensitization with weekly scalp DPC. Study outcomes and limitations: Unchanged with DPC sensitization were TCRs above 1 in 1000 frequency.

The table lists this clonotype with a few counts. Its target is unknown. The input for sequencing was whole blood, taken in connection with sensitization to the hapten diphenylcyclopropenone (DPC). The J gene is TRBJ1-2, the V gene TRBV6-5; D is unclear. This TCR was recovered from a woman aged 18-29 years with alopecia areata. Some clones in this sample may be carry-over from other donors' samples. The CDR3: CASSWFPTKGYTF. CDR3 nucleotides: TGTGCCAGCAGTTGGTTCCCCACTAAGGGCTACACCTTC.